This entry lists 3 T cell receptor beta chains sequenced from one sample in a study of response to subunit inactivated influenza vaccine (dated by TCRdb to between 2018 and 2020). Library generation was performed with RT-PCR. Sequencing used an Illumina HiSeq 2500. TCRdb redid the processing of the public reads, applying fastp at Q25 and MiXCR, and retained in-frame beta chains. Rows are unified per CDR3 protein, each entry keeping the most common DNA and genes. The sample data list about 650,000 distinct CDR3 sequences, and 15% to 19% of these were observed just once. In total, the top ten clones hold 11% of the sample. This material consisted of PBMCs from blood, taken 12 days after vaccination. The receptors were sampled from a man over 45 who received an inactivated influenza vaccine. Donor details come from another sample of the same person, matched by shared clones.

The J gene is TRBJ1-4, the V gene TRBV3-1; TRBD1 matches at 12 bases. After removal of 4 bases from V and 10 bases from J, the junction contained 7 bases not matched to a gene. Germline V CDR1 and CDR2: LGHDT, YNNKEL (reference sequence). This CDR3 region has 15 residues. The chain's CDR3 is CASSLRDRGQGKLFF. Written as DNA, the CDR3 is TGTGCCAGCAGCCTCCGGGACAGGGGGCAAGGAAAACTGTTTTTT. The full variable domain, completed using reference TRBV3-1 and TRBJ1-4, is DTAVSQTPKYLVTQMGNDKSIKCEQNLGHDTMYWYKQDSKKFLKIMFSYNNKELIINETVPNRFSPKSPDKAHLNLHINSLELGDSAVYFCASSLRDRGQGKLFFGSGTQLSVL.

The chain employs TRBV24-1 and TRBJ2-1; 8 bases are a match to TRBD2. The germline gives CDR1 KGHDR, CDR2 SFDVKD. The CDR3 sequence is 14 residues long. Trimming cost V 4 bases and J 7 bases; bases outside gene matches: 5. In nucleotides, the CDR3 is TGTGCCACCAGTGAGACTAGCGAGTTGAATGAGCAGTTCTTC. Translating it yields CATSETSELNEQFF.

The sample holds a few counts of this clonotype. V and J are TRBV7-6 and TRBJ2-1; D is tentatively TRBD1 or TRBD2 (5 bases each). CDR3 length: 16 residues. The V gene lost 5 bases and the J gene lost 4 bases, with 18 bases spanning the gap. The germline gives CDR1 SGHVS, CDR2 FNYEAQ. CDR3 sequence: CASSLSRVWGYNEQFF. The CDR3 bases are TGTGCCAGCAGCCTATCACGGGTCTGGGGGTACAATGAGCAGTTCTTC.